The 4 T cell receptor beta chains presented below share a single source sample, sequenced in a study of T cell repertoires in cytomegalovirus infection. TCRdb re-called the reads with MiXCR, one entry per CDR3 protein. The profile shows approximately 300,000 distinct CDR3 sequences, under 35% of them singletons. These receptors' antigens are unknown. The input for sequencing was cultured PBMCs, taken from culture after CMV antigen stimulation. All receptors derive from a human donor in good health (CMV status not recorded). Some clones in this sample may be carry-over from other donors' samples.

This clonotype turned up a few times. The chain couples TRBV7-6 to TRBJ1-3; D remains unclear. The V end was cut by 5 bases, the J end by 2 bases, with 13 bases between. Germline-derived CDR1 and CDR2 are SGHVS and FNYEAQ. The CDR3 runs 15 residues. The CDR3 sequence: CASSRRVLTGNTIYF. The CDR3 DNA reads as TGTGCCAGCAGCCGACGAGTACTAACTGGAAACACCATATATTTT.

This clonotype was counted only a few times. V gene TRBV6-5 combines with J gene TRBJ1-5; 8 positions agree with TRBD1. The CDR3 consists of 16 residues. Germline V gene sequence: CDR1 MNHEY, CDR2 SVGAGI. V shed 5 bases, J shed 2 bases, and the junction held 8 bases outside the gene matches. This CDR3 reads CASSPWTGMGNQPQHF. CDR3 bases: TGTGCCAGCAGTCCCTGGACAGGGATGGGCAATCAGCCCCAGCATTTT.

This clonotype was counted many times. The chain employs TRBV7-8 and TRBJ1-1; possibly TRBD1 for D (5 bases). V lost 5 bases, J lost 1 base, and 11 bases lay in between. CDR3 length: 14 amino acids. Germline V gene lookup returns CDR1 SGHVS and CDR2 FQNEAQ. The CDR3 nucleotides read TGTGCCAGCAGCGGAAATACAGGGAACACTGAAGCTTTCTTT. Protein: CASSGNTGNTEAFF. Full variable domain (remainder filled in from reference TRBV7-8 and TRBJ1-1): GAGVSQSPRYKVAKRGQDVALRCDPISGHVSLFWYQQALGQGPEFLTYFQNEAQLDKSGLPSDRFFAERPEGSVSTLKIQRTQQEDSAVYLCASSGNTGNTEAFFGQGTRLTVV.

This clonotype showed up just a few times. V usage is TRBV7-9 and J usage is TRBJ2-5; 9 bases are shared with TRBD1. Germline V gene sequence: CDR1 SEHNR, CDR2 FQNEAQ (reference sequence). This CDR3 has 17 amino acids. Trimming took 2 bases from V and 1 from J; bases not matched to a gene: 8. The CDR3 DNA sequence: TGTGCCAGCAGCTTACCCCGGACAGGGGCCCCCCAAGAGACCCAGTACTTC. Its protein is CASSLPRTGAPQETQYF.